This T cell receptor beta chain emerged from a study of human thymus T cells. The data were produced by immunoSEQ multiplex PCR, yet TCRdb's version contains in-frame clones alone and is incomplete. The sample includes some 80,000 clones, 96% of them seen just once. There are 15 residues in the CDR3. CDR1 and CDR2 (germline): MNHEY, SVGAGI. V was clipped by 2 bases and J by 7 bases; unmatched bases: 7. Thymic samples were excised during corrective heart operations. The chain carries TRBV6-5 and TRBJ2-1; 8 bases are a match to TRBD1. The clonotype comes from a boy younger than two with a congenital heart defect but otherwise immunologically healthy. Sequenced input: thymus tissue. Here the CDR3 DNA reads TGTGCCAGCAGTTACCCAGGGGGCTTTGGAAATGAGCAGTTCTTC. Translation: CASSYPGGFGNEQFF.